Shown below are 29 T cell receptor beta chains from a single sample sequenced in a study of blood T cell repertoires in COVID-19. Method: immunoSEQ multiplex PCR; TCRdb's copy keeps in-frame clones and lacks some. The data show some 58,000 clones, around 86% seen once. Sequencing was carried out using peripheral blood. The receptors derive from a man aged 35-49 years with acute or convalescent COVID-19.

CDR3 DNA: TGCGCCAGCAGGGCCCGGACAGAAGATAATTCACCCCTCCACTTT. Amino acid sequence: CASRARTEDNSPLHF. This chain connects TRBV10-2 to TRBJ1-6; TRBD1 might be the D (6 bases). The CDR3 totals 15 residues. CDR1 is WSHSY, CDR2 SAAADI, per germline. V gave up 6 bases and J gave up 5 bases, with 14 bases separating them.

This sequence joins TRBV10-3 and TRBJ1-4, with 8 nucleotides matching TRBD1. Germline V CDR1 and CDR2: ENHRY, SYGVKD. The CDR3 covers 16 residues. Trimming took 3 bases from V and 6 from J; bases not matched to a gene: 9. The CDR3 loop reads CAISDRLGQGHEKLFF. CDR3 sequence (DNA): TGTGCCATCAGTGATAGGTTAGGACAGGGCCATGAAAAACTGTTTTTT.

This sequence joins TRBV5-1 and TRBJ1-1, with TRBD1 matching over 7 bases. This CDR3 comprises 14 residues. V lost 2 bases and J lost 3; bases outside the gene matches: 4. Germline V gene lookup returns CDR1 SGHRS and CDR2 YFSETQ. CDR3 residues: CASSLLQGDTEAFF. In nucleotides, the CDR3 is TGCGCCAGCAGCTTACTTCAGGGGGACACTGAAGCTTTCTTT.

The chain's CDR3 is CASSFHAGQGGNTIYF. The DNA for the CDR3 is TGTGCCAGCAGCTTCCATGCGGGGCAGGGTGGAAACACCATATATTTT. This rearrangement joins TRBV9 to TRBJ1-3; tentative D call: TRBD1 (5 bases). This CDR3 has 16 residues. V lost 4 bases, J lost 3 bases, and 17 bases lay in between. From germline, CDR1 is SGDLS and CDR2 YYNGEE.

The J gene is TRBJ2-1, the V gene TRBV11-1, with D possibly matching TRBD2 (5 bases). The CDR3 has 13 amino acids. V was shortened by 1 base and J by 12 bases, with 13 bases between the two germline ends. Germline V gene sequence: CDR1 SGHAT, CDR2 FQDESV (reference sequence). The CDR3 DNA follows: TGTGCCAGCAGCTTAGAAGGACTCGGGGTGCAGTTCTTC. This gives the protein CASSLEGLGVQFF.

The chain carries TRBV15 and TRBJ1-1; no clear D. CDR3 size: 15 residues. The V gene lost 0 bases and the J gene lost 1 base, with 9 bases spanning the gap. Germline V CDR1 and CDR2: LNHNV, YYDKDF (reference sequence). For the CDR3, the DNA is TGTGCCACCAGCAGAGATCAGGCCGAGAACACTGAAGCTTTCTTT. It encodes CATSRDQAENTEAFF.

The chain carries TRBV30 and TRBJ1-6; tentative D call: TRBD1 (5 bases). The germline V gene has CDR1 GTSNPN and CDR2 SVGIG (reference sequence). CDR3 size: 14 residues. The V end lost 0 bases, the J end lost 7 bases, and 10 bases lay between the germline ends. The CDR3 region is CAWSVGHLNSPLHF. The CDR3 coding sequence is TGTGCCTGGAGTGTGGGGCACCTAAATTCACCCCTCCACTTT.

V is TRBV14 and J is TRBJ1-1, with D unclear. Germline CDR1 is SGHDN and CDR2 is FVKESK. This CDR3 has 12 amino acids. Trimming left V 2 bases short and J 10 bases short, with 11 bases between. The CDR3 DNA reads as TGTGCCAGCAGCCAATCAGGCTTAGGAGCTTTCTTT. This encodes CASSQSGLGAFF.

The gene calls are TRBV25-1 and TRBJ1-6; D remains unclear. This CDR3 is built from 15 residues. Trimming stripped 5 bases from V and 0 bases from J, with 8 bases between. Per germline, CDR1 MGHDK and CDR2 SYGVNS. The CDR3, as DNA: TGTGCCAGCAGTTTGGCGGGCTCCTATAATTCACCCCTCCACTTT. Protein sequence: CASSLAGSYNSPLHF.

In this sample, this clone turned up once. The chain is built from TRBV10-3 and TRBJ2-7; D is perhaps TRBD2 (6 bases). Germline loops: CDR1 ENHRY, CDR2 SYGVKD. The V end lost 3 bases, the J end lost 1 base, and 10 bases lay between the germline ends. The CDR3 has 14 amino acids. The CDR3 coding sequence is TGTGCCATCAGTGACCCAGGGACTTCCTACGAGCAGTACTTC. It codes for CAISDPGTSYEQYF.

The chain uses TRBV21-1 and TRBJ1-6. TRBV21-1 is deemed a pseudogene. CDR3 length: 17 residues. CDR3 in DNA: TGTGCCAGCAGCAAAGCCGGAGAACGACCCCGTAATTCACCCCTCCACTTT. The encoded protein is CASSKAGERPRNSPLHF.

This chain connects TRBV25-1 to TRBJ2-3; 7 nucleotides align to TRBD1. Germline V gene sequence: CDR1 MGHDK, CDR2 SYGVNS. This CDR3 region has 16 residues. J was trimmed by 2 bases and V by 6 bases; bases with no gene match: 11. The CDR3 DNA follows: TGTGCCAGCAGGGACTTCGGGACAGCGACCACAGATACGCAGTATTTT. It is translated as CASRDFGTATTDTQYF.

This clone was seen only a few times. The chain employs TRBV7-9 and TRBJ1-1; D not resolved. CDR3 length equals 16 residues. Trimming removed 2 bases at V and 1 base at J, with 14 bases between. The germline gives CDR1 SEHNR, CDR2 FQNEAQ (reference sequence). The CDR3, as DNA: TGTGCCAGCAGCTTATCCCAAGGAGAGGGGAACACTGAAGCTTTCTTT. Translating it yields CASSLSQGEGNTEAFF.

V gene TRBV9 combines with J gene TRBJ2-1; 9 bases align to TRBD2. The CDR3 covers 14 residues. Looked up from germline, CDR1 is SGDLS and CDR2 is YYNGEE. Germline trimming cut 2 bases from V and 4 bases from J; bases unmatched to any gene: 1. In DNA, the CDR3 is TGTGCCAGCAGCGTGGGACTAGCTTACAATGAGCAGTTCTTC. Its translation is CASSVGLAYNEQFF.

The genes are TRBV18 and TRBJ2-7, with D tentatively TRBD2 (7 bases). V was cut by 1 base and J by 2 bases, with 12 bases left in between. The CDR3 is 15 amino acids. CDR1 and CDR2 from the germline V gene are KGHSH and LQKENI. The CDR3 coding sequence is TGTGCCAGCTCACCACTGGCGGGGGCCGCCTACGAGCAGTACTTC. This gives the protein CASSPLAGAAYEQYF.

The V call is TRBV30, the J call TRBJ2-7; 9 nucleotides align to TRBD2. V gave up 0 bases and J gave up 12 bases; unmatched junction bases: 15. CDR3 length equals 15 residues. Looked up from germline, CDR1 is GTSNPN and CDR2 is SVGIG (reference sequence). In nucleotides, the CDR3 is TGTGCCTGGAGTGTGGGAGGCGGGGGGGCCGGTTCACTGTACTTC. It is translated as CAWSVGGGGAGSLYF.

The V and J genes are TRBV7-9 and TRBJ2-7; a possible D gene is TRBD1 (6 bases). There are 17 residues in the CDR3. V was pared by 3 bases and J by 2 bases, with 20 bases between. Germline values: CDR1 SEHNR, CDR2 FQNEAQ (reference sequence). CDR3 loop: CASSFPQGGKDTYEQYF. The DNA for the CDR3 is TGTGCCAGCAGCTTCCCCCAAGGGGGAAAGGACACCTACGAGCAGTACTTC.

The sample holds a few counts of this clone. This sequence joins TRBV2 and TRBJ1-2; D gene ambiguous. The V gene's germline CDR1 is SNHLY and CDR2 FYNNEI. V was clipped by 6 bases and J by 5 bases, with 10 bases between them. This CDR3 is built from 12 residues. The DNA for the CDR3 is TGTGCCAGCAGGGAGTCGGCGTATGGCTACACCTTC. It translates to CASRESAYGYTF.

This clone was observed a handful of times. The rearrangement uses TRBV5-6 and TRBJ1-2, with 7 bases fitting TRBD1. After removal of 4 bases from V and 5 bases from J, the junction contained 5 bases not matched to a gene. CDR1 and CDR2 from the germline V gene are SGHDT and YYEEEE. CDR3 length: 13 amino acids. The CDR3 DNA reads as TGTGCCAGCAGCCAGGGACAGATGTATGGCTACACCTTC. Its protein product is CASSQGQMYGYTF. The full variable domain, completed using reference TRBV5-6 and TRBJ1-2, is DAGVTQSPTHLIKTRGQQVTLRCSPKSGHDTVSWYQQALGQGPQFIFQYYEEEERQRGNFPDRFSGHQFPNYSSELNVNALLLGDSALYLCASSQGQMYGYTFGSGTRLTVV.

The chain is built from TRBV9 and TRBJ1-3; tentative D call: TRBD1 (6 bases). Germline CDR1 reads SGDLS; CDR2 reads YYNGEE. The CDR3 totals 15 residues. V was shortened by 4 bases and J by 0 bases, with 11 bases between the two germline ends. Here the CDR3 DNA reads TGTGCCAGCAGCCCCCTACAGGGCTCTGGAAACACCATATATTTT. Translating gives CASSPLQGSGNTIYF.

The CDR3, as DNA: TGCAGCGCCGGGGAGAGTGGCCGGGCCGGGACCATATATTTT. This gives the protein CSAGESGRAGTIYF. This chain links TRBV29-1 with TRBJ1-3; D is undetermined. V lost 7 bases and J 10 bases, leaving 23 bases between the germline ends. The V gene's germline CDR1 is SQVTM and CDR2 ANQGSEA. The CDR3 consists of 14 residues.

The chain has TRBV24-1 and TRBJ1-2, with TRBD1 identical over 7 bases. CDR1 and CDR2 from the germline V gene are KGHDR and SFDVKD. The ends lost 5 bases at V and 0 bases at J; junction bases unmatched: 5. The length of the CDR3 is 15 residues. The CDR3 spells CATSGRDRSNYGYTF. The CDR3 nucleotides are TGTGCCACCAGTGGCAGGGACAGATCTAACTATGGCTACACCTTC.

The chain employs TRBV11-3 and TRBJ2-1; 7 nucleotides match TRBD2. CDR3 size: 15 residues. The germline V gene has CDR1 SGHNT and CDR2 YENEEA. The trim removed 1 base at V and 7 bases at J, leaving 7 bases unmatched. This CDR3 reads CASSLVGGYLNEQFF. The CDR3 DNA is TGTGCCAGCAGCTTAGTCGGGGGGTATTTGAATGAGCAGTTCTTC.

This chain uses TRBV11-3 with TRBJ1-2, with 7 positions matching TRBD1. This CDR3 comprises 16 residues. Trimming at V came to 0 bases and at J to 4 bases, leaving 8 bases not matched to a gene. Germline values: CDR1 SGHNT, CDR2 YENEEA. The CDR3 nucleotides are TGTGCCAGCAGCTTAGATCGAGGGGGCCGAGGCTATGGCTACACCTTC. Protein product: CASSLDRGGRGYGYTF.

The rearrangement links TRBV19 to TRBJ1-2; 7 bases map to TRBD1. This CDR3 is 14 amino acids long. CDR1 and CDR2 from the germline V gene are LNHDA and SQIVND (reference sequence). Trimming removed 11 bases from V and 2 bases from J; junction bases left unmatched: 11. CDR3 in amino acids: CACTLQGTNYGYTF. CDR3 nucleotides: TGTGCCTGCACCCTACAGGGGACGAACTATGGCTACACCTTC. Complete variable domain (other parts from reference TRBV19 and TRBJ1-2): DGGITQSPKYLFRKEGQNVTLSCEQNLNHDAMYWYRQDPGQGLRLIYYSQIVNDFQKGDIAEGYSVSREKKESFPLTVTSAQKNPTAFYLCACTLQGTNYGYTFGSGTRLTVV.

This chain joins TRBV6-2 or TRBV6-3 and TRBJ1-3, with unresolved D. The CDR3 has 13 residues. Germline CDR1 MNHEY, CDR2 SVGEGT. Trimming stripped 7 bases from V and 4 bases from J, with 11 bases between. The CDR3 coding sequence is TGTGCCAGCACCCCTAGCGGGGGAAACACCATATATTTT. The encoded protein is CASTPSGGNTIYF.

This chain joins TRBV24-1 and TRBJ2-7, with TRBD1 matching 7 bases. The CDR3 spans 15 residues. Trimming at V came to 4 bases and at J to 0 bases, leaving 5 bases not matched to a gene. Per germline, CDR1 KGHDR and CDR2 SFDVKD. The CDR3 spells CATSEGRQGSYEQYF. The CDR3 DNA follows: TGTGCCACCAGTGAAGGGAGACAGGGCTCCTACGAGCAGTACTTC.

The chain carries TRBV24-1 and TRBJ2-2; 10 positions match TRBD1. V lost 11 bases and J lost 4; bases outside the gene matches: 3. The CDR3 runs to 13 residues. The V gene's germline CDR1 is KGHDR and CDR2 SFDVKD. The CDR3 DNA follows: TGTGCCAGCCGGGACAGGGGCACCGGGGAGCTGTTTTTT. The encoded protein is CASRDRGTGELFF.

The chain couples TRBV30 to TRBJ2-2, with D perhaps matching TRBD2 (5 bases). Germline loops: CDR1 GTSNPN, CDR2 SVGIG (reference sequence). Trimming shortened V by 0 bases and J by 6 bases, and 11 bases separated the two germline ends. The CDR3 is 14 amino acids. The CDR3 is CAWSVHQRAGELFF. For the CDR3, the DNA is TGTGCCTGGAGTGTACACCAGAGGGCCGGGGAGCTGTTTTTT.